This entry features one TCR beta chain sequence. Its antigen is not identified. The data belong to a study of T cell responses to AZD1222 COVID-19 vaccine. TCRdb's copy holds only in-frame clones and misses some; the assay was immunoSEQ multiplex PCR. This table holds more than 95,000 clones, around 87% found once. V gave up 2 bases and J gave up 3 bases, with 16 bases separating them. Germline CDR1 is LGHNA and CDR2 is YNFKEQ. The CDR3 length is 16 residues. Study-level results: Per reports, nearly half of all spike-specific TCRs target regions that are unmutated in variants. Females made up more of the donors, who were largely white British, and clonal diversity may have come out too low.

The starting material was peripheral blood, obtained on day 0 of AZD1222 vaccination. This sequence joins TRBV4-2 and TRBJ1-2; no firm D call. The TCR originated in an adult in good health. CDR3 loop: CASSQWTSSPDYGYTF. CDR3 nucleotide sequence: TGTGCCAGCAGCCAATGGACCTCATCCCCTGACTATGGCTACACCTTC.